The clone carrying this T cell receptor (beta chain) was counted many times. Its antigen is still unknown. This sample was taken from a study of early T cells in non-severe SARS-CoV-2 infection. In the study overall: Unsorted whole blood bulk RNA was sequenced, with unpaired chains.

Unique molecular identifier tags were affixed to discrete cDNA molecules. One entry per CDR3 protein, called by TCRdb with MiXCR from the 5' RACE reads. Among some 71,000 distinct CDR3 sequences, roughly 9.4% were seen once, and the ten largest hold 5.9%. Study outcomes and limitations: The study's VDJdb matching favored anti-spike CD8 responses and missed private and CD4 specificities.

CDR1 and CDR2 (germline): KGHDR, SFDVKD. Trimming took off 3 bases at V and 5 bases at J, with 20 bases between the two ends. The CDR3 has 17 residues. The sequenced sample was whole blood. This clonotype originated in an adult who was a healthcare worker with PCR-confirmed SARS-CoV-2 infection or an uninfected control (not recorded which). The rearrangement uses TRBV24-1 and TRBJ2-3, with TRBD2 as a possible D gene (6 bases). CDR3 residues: CATSDVGTPSELDTQYF. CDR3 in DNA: TGTGCCACCAGTGATGTGGGGACTCCATCAGAATTAGATACGCAGTATTTT.